The T cell receptor beta chain under discussion was sequenced for a study of patients and donors after allogeneic stem cell transplantation. The sample holds one count of this clonotype. Germline CDR1 MGHDK, CDR2 SYGVNS. The CDR3 runs to 15 residues. V lost 5 bases and J 5 bases, leaving 19 bases between the germline ends. TCRdb called the RT-PCR reads again in MiXCR, with one record for every CDR3 protein. Here the sample spans roughly 880,000 distinct CDR3 sequences, more than 15% being singletons. The sequence was obtained from a human donor who was either an allogeneic HSCT recipient or a stem cell or donor lymphocyte infusion donor (not recorded which). It is not recorded whose cells these are; they may come from a transplant donor. The sequencing sample was made of blood, either unsorted or a sorted T cell fraction (not recorded which). The genes are TRBV25-1 and TRBJ2-7, with D perhaps TRBD2 (7 bases). CDR3 coding DNA: TGTGCCAGCAGTCTTTTAGGCGGGGGCAGGCACGAGCAGTACTTC. Its protein product is CASSLLGGGRHEQYF.